The 18 T cell receptor beta chains below come from one sample, sequenced in a study of CD8 T cells in Susac syndrome. An input of about 0.45 to 1 ug of RNA was subjected to reverse transcription using random hexamers. One entry per CDR3 protein results from TCRdb running MiXCR on the immunoSEQ multiplex PCR reads. The profile shows hundreds of thousands of distinct CDR3 sequences, about 85% of them singletons. Source material: CD8+ T cells from PBMCs. These receptors were obtained from a human donor with multiple sclerosis.

V gene TRBV27 combines with J gene TRBJ2-7; D could derive from TRBD1 or TRBD2 (5 bases each). Germline V lookup: CDR1 MNHEY, CDR2 SMNVEV (reference sequence). The germline V and J ends were trimmed by 2 bases and 2 bases, with 7 bases remaining between them. CDR3 length: 13 amino acids. The CDR3 protein is CASSLRGAYEQYF. CDR3 in DNA: TGTGCCAGCAGTTTAAGGGGAGCCTACGAGCAGTACTTC.

This chain uses TRBV12-3 or TRBV12-4 with TRBJ2-1, with 11 nucleotides matching TRBD2. The CDR3 has 14 amino acids. J was trimmed by 10 bases and V by 4 bases; bases with no gene match: 6. The CDR3 loop is CASSSIAGGQEQFF. The CDR3 DNA reads as TGTGCCAGCAGTTCTATAGCGGGAGGGCAGGAGCAGTTCTTC.

The chain combines TRBV29-1 with TRBJ2-7; possibly TRBD2 for D (5 bases). The V end was cut by 6 bases, the J end by 2 bases, with 11 bases between. The CDR3 is made up of 12 amino acids. Germline CDR1 SQVTM, CDR2 ANQGSEA. For the CDR3, the DNA is TGCAGCGTCACTTTAGCGACCTACGAGCAGTACTTC. Its translation: CSVTLATYEQYF.

The V gene is TRBV14, the J gene TRBJ2-7; D gene unclear. The CDR3 has 13 residues. Germline V gene lookup returns CDR1 SGHDN and CDR2 FVKESK. V gave up 1 base and J gave up 5 bases, with 9 bases separating them. This CDR3 is CASSQVGSDEQYF. CDR3 nucleotides: TGTGCCAGCAGCCAAGTTGGTAGTGACGAGCAGTACTTC.

This chain connects TRBV2 to TRBJ2-1; a possible D gene is TRBD1 (5 bases). The ends were cut back, 10 bases at V and 8 bases at J, with 15 bases in the middle. The CDR3 covers 12 residues. Germline CDR1 SNHLY, CDR2 FYNNEI. Written as DNA, the CDR3 is TGTGCCACTCAAGGGGTATTCTATGAGCAGTTCTTC. It encodes CATQGVFYEQFF.

This clonotype was detected only once. The genes are TRBV11-2 and TRBJ2-7; TRBD2 matches at 7 bases. This CDR3 has 17 residues. V lost 0 bases to trimming and J lost 1 base; unmatched junction nucleotides: 9. Per germline, CDR1 SGHAT and CDR2 FQNNGV. The CDR3 nucleotides read TGTGCCAGCAGCTTAGATTTCCGCAGGGAGGGTTCCTACGAGCAGTACTTC. Encoded protein: CASSLDFRREGSYEQYF. Together with reference TRBV11-2 and TRBJ2-7, the CDR3 gives the full variable domain: EAGVAQSPRYKIIEKRQSVAFWCNPISGHATLYWYQQILGQGPKLLIQFQNNGVVDDSQLPKDRFSAERLKGVDSTLKIQPAKLEDSAVYLCASSLDFRREGSYEQYFGPGTRLTVT.

The chain employs TRBV28 and TRBJ2-7; D remains ambiguous. The germline gives CDR1 MDHEN, CDR2 SYDVKM. Deletions cut 4 bases from V and 3 bases from J, with 10 bases between. CDR3 length equals 13 residues. CDR3: CASSSTIRYEQYF. The CDR3 coding sequence is TGTGCCAGCAGTTCTACCATCCGCTACGAGCAGTACTTC.

The gene calls are TRBV5-6 and TRBJ2-3; D is possibly TRBD1 or TRBD2 (5 bases each). Germline V lookup: CDR1 SGHDT, CDR2 YYEEEE. The V end was cut by 6 bases, the J end by 4 bases, with 12 bases between. The CDR3 runs to 13 residues. CDR3 amino acids: CASTLGVPDTQYF. As DNA, the CDR3 is TGTGCCAGCACCCTGGGGGTACCAGATACGCAGTATTTT.

V gene TRBV30 combines with J gene TRBJ1-1; D is perhaps TRBD1 (5 bases). CDR1 is GTSNPN, CDR2 SVGIG, per germline (reference sequence). Trimming left V 1 base short and J 7 bases short, with 7 bases between. This CDR3 has 11 amino acids. The CDR3 loop reads CAWSEGDEAFF. The CDR3 coding sequence is TGTGCCTGGAGTGAAGGGGATGAAGCTTTCTTT.

The rearrangement joins TRBV29-1 to TRBJ2-7; 7 positions match TRBD2. The CDR3 has 13 residues. V shed 6 bases, J shed 7 bases, and the junction held 12 bases outside the gene matches. Germline CDR1 is SQVTM and CDR2 is ANQGSEA. DNA for the CDR3: TGCAGCGTGGGTCTGACTAGCTCCGGGGAGCAGTACTTC. It specifies CSVGLTSSGEQYF.

The rearrangement links TRBV27 to TRBJ1-5, with D possibly TRBD1 on 5 matching bases. Germline-derived CDR1 and CDR2 are MNHEY and SMNVEV (reference sequence). The V and J ends lost 7 bases and 2 bases respectively, with 15 bases between them. This CDR3 contains 15 residues. CDR3 in amino acids: CASTSGMEGNQPQHF. The CDR3 DNA reads as TGTGCCAGCACCTCAGGGATGGAAGGCAATCAGCCCCAGCATTTT.

The chain carries TRBV5-1 and TRBJ2-5, with 9 bases lining up with TRBD1. The germline gives CDR1 SGHRS, CDR2 YFSETQ. This CDR3 has 17 amino acids. The V gene end was trimmed by 2 bases and the J gene end by 5 bases; junction bases not matched to a gene: 13. CDR3 in amino acids: CASSFRDLQGAGETQYF. DNA for the CDR3: TGCGCCAGCAGCTTTCGCGACCTACAGGGGGCGGGGGAGACCCAGTACTTC.

V gene TRBV24-1 combines with J gene TRBJ1-5; D is undetermined. The CDR3 has 14 amino acids. The V end was cut by 2 bases, the J end by 4 bases, with 8 bases between. The V gene's germline CDR1 is KGHDR and CDR2 SFDVKD. Here the CDR3 DNA reads TGTGCCACCAGTGATTCGGTGGATAATCAGCCCCAGCATTTT. It yields the protein CATSDSVDNQPQHF.

J is TRBJ2-7 and V is TRBV6-1, with TRBD2 identical over 7 bases. V shed 6 bases and J 0 bases; nucleotides not matched to a gene: 8. This CDR3 has 15 amino acids. CDR1 MNHNS and CDR2 SASEGT come from the germline V gene. CDR3 amino acids: CASRSYGTISYEQYF. As DNA, the CDR3 is TGTGCCAGCAGGAGCTACGGGACTATCTCCTACGAGCAGTACTTC.

The V call is TRBV18, the J call TRBJ2-2, with TRBD1 identical over 11 bases. Germline CDR1 and CDR2: KGHSH and LQKENI. This CDR3 spans 20 amino acids. With V trimmed by 4 bases and J by 6 bases, 19 bases remained unmatched. CDR3: CASSRAGTGGYLEVPGELFF. CDR3 bases: TGTGCCAGCTCACGGGCCGGGACAGGGGGATACCTCGAAGTACCCGGGGAGCTGTTTTTT.

The chain joins TRBV20-1 to TRBJ2-1; D gene unclear. CDR1 is DFQATT, CDR2 SNEGSKA, per germline (reference sequence). The V and J ends lost 5 bases and 6 bases respectively, with 14 bases between them. This CDR3 is 13 amino acids long. This chain's CDR3 is CSAGFRSVNEQFF. CDR3 nucleotide sequence: TGCAGTGCTGGCTTTAGGAGCGTCAATGAGCAGTTCTTC.

The V and J genes are TRBV20-1 and TRBJ2-5; D perhaps matches TRBD1 (5 bases). The CDR3 totals 17 residues. CDR1 and CDR2 (germline): DFQATT, SNEGSKA (reference sequence). V was cut by 0 bases and J by 3 bases, with 20 bases left in between. The CDR3 DNA follows: TGCAGTGCTAGAGATAGGGGCGGCTTAGGACCGAAAGAGACCCAGTACTTC. It specifies CSARDRGGLGPKETQYF.

Here the CDR3 reads CASSPDGQGASWGTEAFF. CDR3 DNA: TGTGCCAGCAGCCCAGATGGACAGGGGGCCTCCTGGGGAACTGAAGCTTTCTTT. This rearrangement joins TRBV7-6 to TRBJ1-1; TRBD1 agrees at 11 bases. The CDR3 length is 18 residues. Trimming removed 5 bases from V and 5 bases from J; junction bases left unmatched: 16. CDR1 SGHVS and CDR2 FNYEAQ come from the germline V gene.